The clone carrying this T cell receptor beta chain has just one count. No antigen is known for it. The data derive from a study of human T cells and chemical hapten exposure. On the study more broadly: 2% DPC was applied to approximately 2 cm by approximately 2 cm of upper inner arm skin for sensitization. Whole-study findings and limits: Relative to controls, expanded TCRs formed significantly more large CDR3 similarity clusters. There was no change with DPC sensitization in TCRs above 1 in 1000 frequency.

The time point is: pre-sensitization, week 0. Treatment: therapeutic diphenylcyclopropenone sensitization with weekly scalp DPC. Library construction involved attaching unique molecular identifiers to individual cDNA molecules, which allowed quantitative, reproducible TCR counting. TCRdb ran MiXCR on the RACE reads and lists one entry per CDR3 protein. The data contain 270,000 or so distinct CDR3 sequences, 7.5% to 8% of them singletons. Germline lookup yields CDR1 LGHNA and CDR2 YSLEER. This CDR3 is 18 amino acids long. Losses at the gene ends were 0 bases for V and 0 bases for J; bases not matched to a gene: 6.

The rearrangement links TRBV4-3 to TRBJ2-3, with 10 bases fitting TRBD1. The sample here was whole blood, taken in connection with sensitization to the hapten diphenylcyclopropenone (DPC). The TCR originated in a man aged 18-30 years with alopecia areata. Some clones in this sample may be carry-over from other donors' samples. In nucleotides, the CDR3 is TGCGCCAGCAGCCAAGATTTGGGGACAGGGGCGAGCACAGATACGCAGTATTTT. Its protein is CASSQDLGTGASTDTQYF.